This note documents a single TCR beta chain sequence. Its cognate antigen is unknown. V gave up 3 bases and J gave up 2 bases; unmatched junction bases: 14. The CDR3 extends over 18 amino acids. The germline CDR1 and CDR2 sequences are SQVTM and ANQGSEA. Generated by immunoSEQ multiplex PCR, the TCRdb table keeps only in-frame clones and is missing some. Of fewer than 70,000 clones in the sample, around nine tenths were seen once. This record comes from a study of OX40 agonist ivuxolimab in advanced cancers. Study at large: Prior anti-PD-1, anti-PD-L1 or anti-CTLA-4 therapy did not bar entry, and approximately 40% had some. Study-level points and caveats: A proportion of nonresponders additionally exhibited low normalized T-cell clonal expansion.

This chain joins TRBV29-1 and TRBJ2-3, with 10 bases matching TRBD2. This clonotype was obtained from an adult with an advanced solid tumor such as melanoma, head and neck, liver or kidney cancer. This specimen was CD4+ or CD8+ T cells sorted from blood, taken in a trial of the OX40 agonist ivuxolimab. In nucleotides, the CDR3 is TGCAGCGTTGAGGCCCGCCCCAGCGGGGGGGTGTACACAGATACGCAGTATTTT. Amino acids: CSVEARPSGGVYTDTQYF.